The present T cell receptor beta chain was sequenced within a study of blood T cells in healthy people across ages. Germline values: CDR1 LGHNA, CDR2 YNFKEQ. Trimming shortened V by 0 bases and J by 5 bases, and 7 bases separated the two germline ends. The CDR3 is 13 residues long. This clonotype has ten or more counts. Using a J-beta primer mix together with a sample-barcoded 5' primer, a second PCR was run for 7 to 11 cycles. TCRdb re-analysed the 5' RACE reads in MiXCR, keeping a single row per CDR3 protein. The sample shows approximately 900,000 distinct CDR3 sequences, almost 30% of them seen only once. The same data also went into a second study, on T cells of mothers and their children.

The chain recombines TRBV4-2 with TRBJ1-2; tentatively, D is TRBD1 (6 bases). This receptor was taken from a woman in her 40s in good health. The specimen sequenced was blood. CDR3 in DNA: TGTGCCAGCAGCCAAGAAACAGGGTATGGCTACACCTTC. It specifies CASSQETGYGYTF.